The rows below give T cell receptor beta chains drawn from one sample of a study of blood T cell repertoires in COVID-19. Produced via immunoSEQ multiplex PCR; TCRdb's table is partial and in-frame only. Seen here are more than 250,000 clones, around 87% observed once, and the top ten hold around 3.6%. Sequencing was done on a sample of peripheral blood. The receptors originated from a man aged 18 to 29 with active or convalescent COVID-19. Each CDR3 is given with its conserved first and last residue. The order of the fields is clone size, D gene, J gene, V gene, CDR3 DNA, CDR3 protein. A D gene is named only where the DNA matches it firmly. Not all rows give a size; the values are once, few, many and, for expanded clones, a class.

size: NA; D: NA; J: TRBJ1-2; V: TRBV10-2; DNA: TGCGCCAGCACCTCAACAGGGAACTATGGCTACACCTTC; CDR3: CASTSTGNYGYTF
size: NA; D: TRBD1; J: TRBJ1-4; V: TRBV5-3; DNA: TGTGCCAGAAGCTTGGGACAGGGTGAAGAAAAACTGTTTTTT; CDR3: CARSLGQGEEKLFF
size: NA; D: TRBD1; J: TRBJ2-7; V: TRBV4-1; DNA: TGCGCCAGCAGCCAAGAGGGGACAGGGACCTACGAGCAGTACTTC; CDR3: CASSQEGTGTYEQYF
size: few; D: NA; J: TRBJ1-2; V: TRBV29-1; DNA: TGCAGCGTTCAGCGCGCGACTTATGGCTACACCTTC; CDR3: CSVQRATYGYTF
size: NA; D: NA; J: TRBJ2-5; V: TRBV5-1; DNA: TGCGCCAGCAGCTTGGCACTCCGTGAAGAGACCCAGTACTTC; CDR3: CASSLALREETQYF
size: NA; D: TRBD1; J: TRBJ1-1; V: TRBV7-8; DNA: TGTGCCAGCAGCTCTGACAGACAGGGGCGGGCTTTCTTT; CDR3: CASSSDRQGRAFF
size: NA; D: NA; J: TRBJ2-1; V: TRBV9; DNA: TGTGCCAGCAGCCCAAAAAATGAGGGCGCCTACAATGAGCAGTTCTTC; CDR3: CASSPKNEGAYNEQFF
size: NA; D: NA; J: TRBJ2-7; V: TRBV5-4; DNA: TGTGCCAGCAGCTTACCCCGGACAGACTCCTACGAGCAGTACTTC; CDR3: CASSLPRTDSYEQYF
size: NA; D: TRBD1; J: TRBJ2-5; V: TRBV2; DNA: TGTGCCAGCAGTCTCGGGACAGAAGAGACCCAGTACTTC; CDR3: CASSLGTEETQYF
size: once; D: TRBD1; J: TRBJ2-1; V: TRBV2; DNA: TGTGCCAGCAGTGAAGGACAGGGCGAAGACTACAATGAGCAGTTCTTC; CDR3: CASSEGQGEDYNEQFF
size: NA; D: NA; J: TRBJ2-5; V: TRBV6-5; DNA: TGTGCCAGCAGTTACGCAGGGGAGGGAGGGGAGACCCAGTACTTC; CDR3: CASSYAGEGGETQYF
size: once; D: TRBD1; J: TRBJ2-7; V: TRBV10-3; DNA: TGTGCCACCAATTATCCGGGACAGGGTAAATACGAGCAGTACTTC; CDR3: CATNYPGQGKYEQYF
size: NA; D: NA; J: TRBJ1-6; V: TRBV9; DNA: TGTGCCAGCAGCGTAGAGTCCGGGGGTTCACCCCTCCACTTT; CDR3: CASSVESGGSPLHF
size: NA; D: TRBD2; J: TRBJ2-2; V: TRBV12-3/TRBV12-4; DNA: TGTGCCAGCAGTGGACTAGCGGGGGAGCTGTTTTTT; CDR3: CASSGLAGELFF
size: many; D: NA; J: TRBJ2-5; V: TRBV6-1; DNA: TGTGCCAGCAGTGAAGCATTCGGGGAGACGGCGGAGTACTTC; CDR3: CASSEAFGETAEYF
size: NA; D: TRBD1; J: TRBJ1-1; V: TRBV18; DNA: TGTGCCAGCTCACGGAGACAGGGAATGGAAACTGAAGCTTTCTTT; CDR3: CASSRRQGMETEAFF
size: NA; D: NA; J: TRBJ1-1; V: TRBV21-1; DNA: TGTGCCAAGAAGGGGGCATTTCCGAACACTGAAGCTTTCTTT; CDR3: CAKKGAFPNTEAFF
size: NA; D: NA; J: TRBJ2-3; V: TRBV11-2; DNA: TGTGCCAGCAGCTTAAGGCGGCGCACCGATCGGGTAGATACGCAGTATTTT; CDR3: CASSLRRRTDRVDTQYF
size: once; D: NA; J: TRBJ1-6; V: TRBV2; DNA: TGTGCCAGCACCCTAATAGGACAGACACCCCTCCACTTT; CDR3: CASTLIGQTPLHF
size: NA; D: NA; J: TRBJ2-3; V: TRBV5-4; DNA: TGTGCCAGCAGCTTGGAGGCGGAAAGCACAGATACGCAGTATTTT; CDR3: CASSLEAESTDTQYF
size: NA; D: NA; J: TRBJ1-2; V: TRBV12-3/TRBV12-4; DNA: TGTGCCAGCAGTTCGCAGGGTCAGGGTGGCTACACCTTC; CDR3: CASSSQGQGGYTF
size: NA; D: TRBD1; J: TRBJ1-1; V: TRBV6-5; DNA: TGTGCCAGCAGCCGGGACAGGGTTTTGTTCACTGAAGCTTTCTTT; CDR3: CASSRDRVLFTEAFF
size: NA; D: NA; J: TRBJ1-5; V: TRBV19; DNA: TGTGCCAGTAGTTACGGGTTAGAACAGCCCCAGCATTTT; CDR3: CASSYGLEQPQHF